This entry lists 20 T cell receptor beta chains sequenced from one sample in a study of T cells after yellow fever vaccination (dated by TCRdb to between 2018 and 2020). Receptor libraries were prepared by 5' RACE. The reads were generated on an Illumina HiSeq 2500. Starting from the raw public reads, TCRdb applied fastp trimming at Q25, assembled clones with MiXCR and retained in-frame beta chains. Duplicate CDR3 protein sequences are folded into a single record with the most common DNA and genes. The sample profile shows some 350,000 distinct CDR3 sequences; 11% of them were found once. The ten largest clones represent roughly 18% of the sample. The treatment or condition label for this specimen denotes: live attenuated yellow fever vaccine strain. The sequences come from PBMCs, collected on the day of the first yellow fever vaccination. These TCRs come from a young man who received the YFV17D yellow fever vaccine.

This clonotype showed up many times. The V gene is TRBV20-1, the J gene TRBJ2-3, with D tentatively TRBD2 (5 bases). This CDR3 has 14 amino acids. Per the germline V gene, CDR1 is DFQATT and CDR2 is SNEGSKA (reference sequence). V was trimmed by 5 bases and J by 3 bases, leaving 15 bases between them. In DNA form, the CDR3 reads TGCAGTGCTCGCCAGTCGGGGTATACAGATACGCAGTATTTT. This gives the protein CSARQSGYTDTQYF.

This clonotype came up a few times. This rearrangement joins TRBV7-2 to TRBJ2-1, with TRBD1 as a possible D gene (6 bases). V was pared by 11 bases and J by 4 bases, with 9 bases between. In germline, CDR1 is SGHTA, CDR2 FQGNSA. This CDR3 spans 11 amino acids. Here the CDR3 reads CAYRVYNEQFF. CDR3 DNA sequence: TGTGCCTACAGGGTATACAATGAGCAGTTCTTC.

This clonotype was observed a few times. The chain uses TRBV4-3 and TRBJ2-5, with 9 bases lining up with TRBD1. Germline V lookup: CDR1 LGHNA, CDR2 YSLEER. V shed 5 bases, J shed 4 bases, and the junction held 5 bases outside the gene matches. This CDR3 is built from 14 residues. The CDR3 here is CASSADRGTETQYF. In DNA form, the CDR3 reads TGCGCCAGCAGCGCAGACAGGGGGACAGAGACCCAGTACTTC.

V and J are TRBV29-1 and TRBJ2-5; D remains unclear. Deletions cut 5 bases from V and 1 base from J, with 8 bases between. This CDR3 comprises 12 residues. Germline-derived CDR1 and CDR2 are SQVTM and ANQGSEA. In nucleotides, the CDR3 is TGCAGCGTTACCGGGCTCCAAGAGACCCAGTACTTC. The encoded protein is CSVTGLQETQYF.

This clonotype was detected ten times or more. The chain joins TRBV7-8 to TRBJ2-5; 9 positions agree with TRBD2. After removal of 0 bases from V and 1 base from J, the junction contained 6 bases not matched to a gene. This CDR3 comprises 17 residues. Germline V lookup: CDR1 SGHVS, CDR2 FQNEAQ. The CDR3 region has the DNA TGTGCCAGCAGCTTAGCTACCTTTAGCGGGGGCCAAGAGACCCAGTACTTC. Its protein is CASSLATFSGGQETQYF.

This clonotype was recorded many times. The chain recombines TRBV25-1 with TRBJ1-3; 9 bases fit TRBD1. The germline V gene has CDR1 MGHDK and CDR2 SYGVNS. The CDR3 runs 15 residues. V was clipped by 4 bases and J by 2 bases; unmatched bases: 3. This chain's CDR3 is CASSGRDRAGNTIYF. The CDR3 DNA reads TGTGCCAGCAGTGGCCGGGACAGGGCTGGAAACACCATATATTTT. Variable domain in full (rest from reference TRBV25-1 and TRBJ1-3): EADIYQTPRYLVIGTGKKITLECSQTMGHDKMYWYQQDPGMELHLIHYSYGVNSTEKGDLSSESTVSRIRTEHFPLTLESARPSHTSQYLCASSGRDRAGNTIYFGEGSWLTVV.

V and J are TRBV28 and TRBJ2-1; no firm D call. CDR1 MDHEN and CDR2 SYDVKM come from the germline V gene. The CDR3 length is 12 residues. The ends were cut back, 1 base at V and 9 bases at J, with 7 bases in the middle. CDR3 nucleotide sequence: TGTGCCAGCAGTTTATACCGGGTTGAGCAGTTCTTC. Translated, it gives CASSLYRVEQFF.

The chain combines TRBV9 with TRBJ2-5, with 11 positions matching TRBD2. There are 17 residues in the CDR3. V was clipped by 0 bases and J by 5 bases; unmatched bases: 9. Germline CDR1 reads SGDLS; CDR2 reads YYNGEE. CDR3 residues: CASSVGGSGGAWETQYF. The CDR3 DNA sequence: TGTGCCAGCAGCGTAGGAGGTAGCGGGGGGGCCTGGGAGACCCAGTACTTC.

The CDR3 loop is CASSFNIGEETQYF. DNA for the CDR3: TGCGCCAGCAGCTTTAATATAGGGGAAGAGACCCAGTACTTC. The V gene is TRBV5-1, the J gene TRBJ2-5; TRBD1 is a possible D gene (5 bases). V was trimmed by 2 bases and J by 3 bases, leaving 11 bases between them. The germline gives CDR1 SGHRS, CDR2 YFSETQ. The CDR3 length is 14 residues.

J is TRBJ2-7 and V is TRBV5-4; TRBD1 agrees at 7 bases. The CDR3 consists of 14 residues. Germline values: CDR1 SGHNT, CDR2 YYREEE (reference sequence). The V gene end was trimmed by 2 bases and the J gene end by 3 bases; junction bases not matched to a gene: 5. Here the CDR3 reads CASSFQGQRYEQYF. In nucleotides, the CDR3 is TGTGCCAGCAGCTTTCAGGGACAGCGCTACGAGCAGTACTTC.

V gene TRBV5-6 combines with J gene TRBJ2-1; TRBD2 matches at 8 bases. There are 15 residues in the CDR3. CDR1 and CDR2 (germline): SGHDT, YYEEEE. Trimming took 0 bases from V and 7 from J; bases not matched to a gene: 6. The chain's CDR3 is CASSLAGGPENEQFF. CDR3 coding DNA: TGTGCCAGCAGCTTGGCGGGGGGGCCGGAAAATGAGCAGTTCTTC.

In this sample, this clonotype turned up a few times. The rearrangement links TRBV2 to TRBJ2-1; 7 positions match TRBD2. The CDR3 runs 14 residues. Germline V gives CDR1 SNHLY, CDR2 FYNNEI. V lost 7 bases to trimming and J lost 7 bases; unmatched junction nucleotides: 10. CDR3 sequence: CASTGAGVGNEQFF. CDR3 in DNA: TGTGCCAGCACCGGGGCGGGGGTGGGGAATGAGCAGTTCTTC. Full variable domain (rest looked up from reference TRBV2 and TRBJ2-1): EPEVTQTPSHQVTQMGQEVILRCVPISNHLYFYWYRQILGQKVEFLVSFYNNEISEKSEIFDDQFSVERPDGSNFTLKIRSTKLEDSAMYFCASTGAGVGNEQFFGPGTRLTVL.

V is TRBV7-8 and J is TRBJ1-5, with 8 bases aligning to TRBD1. The length of the CDR3 is 16 residues. In germline, CDR1 is SGHVS, CDR2 FQNEAQ. The V segment lost 5 bases and the J segment 6 bases; nucleotides outside the gene matches: 12. DNA of the CDR3: TGTGCCAGCAGCCCTATTTGGACAGGGTCAGTTCAGCCCCAGCATTTT. Translation: CASSPIWTGSVQPQHF. Together with reference TRBV7-8 and TRBJ1-5, the CDR3 gives the full variable domain: GAGVSQSPRYKVAKRGQDVALRCDPISGHVSLFWYQQALGQGPEFLTYFQNEAQLDKSGLPSDRFFAERPEGSVSTLKIQRTQQEDSAVYLCASSPIWTGSVQPQHFGDGTRLSIL.

The CDR3 nucleotides read TGCGCCAGCAGCCCCCGGGGCACTCAGGCCGGGGAGCTGTTTTTT. As protein: CASSPRGTQAGELFF. This chain links TRBV5-1 with TRBJ2-2; D possibly uses TRBD1 or TRBD2 (5 bases each). CDR1 is SGHRS, CDR2 YFSETQ, per germline. The V and J ends lost 4 bases and 6 bases respectively, with 16 bases between them. The CDR3 consists of 15 residues.

J is TRBJ1-2 and V is TRBV29-1; possibly TRBD1 for D (6 bases). Trimming took off 3 bases at V and 0 bases at J, with 17 bases between the two ends. Per germline, CDR1 SQVTM and CDR2 ANQGSEA. The CDR3 totals 16 residues. CDR3 sequence: CSVDRVWDTTNYGYTF. The CDR3 bases are TGCAGCGTTGATCGGGTTTGGGACACAACTAACTATGGCTACACCTTC.

This clonotype was picked up a small number of times. V gene TRBV10-2 combines with J gene TRBJ2-5; TRBD1 matches 7 bases. The trim removed 7 bases at V and 4 bases at J, leaving 3 bases unmatched. The germline V gene has CDR1 WSHSY and CDR2 SAAADI. The CDR3 totals 12 residues. The CDR3 DNA reads TGCGCCAGCATTGCAGGGGGAGAGACCCAGTACTTC. Its translation is CASIAGGETQYF.

This chain uses TRBV28 with TRBJ2-1; 7 bases align to TRBD1. CDR1 MDHEN and CDR2 SYDVKM come from the germline V gene. CDR3 length: 16 residues. The V and J ends lost 4 bases and 7 bases, in that order; junction bases with no gene match: 13. CDR3 in amino acids: CASSSDRDGAWNEQFF. CDR3 DNA: TGTGCCAGCAGTTCCGACAGGGATGGGGCTTGGAATGAGCAGTTCTTC.

There are a few counts of this clonotype. This chain joins TRBV20-1 and TRBJ2-5; weak D call: TRBD1 (7 bases). Deletions cut 1 base from V and 5 bases from J, with 23 bases between. The CDR3 has 17 residues. Germline-derived CDR1 and CDR2 are DFQATT and SNEGSKA (reference sequence). The DNA for the CDR3 is TGCAGTGCTAGAGCCCCGACAGGGCTTGGGGGAGGCGAGACCCAGTACTTC. This encodes CSARAPTGLGGGETQYF.

This clonotype was detected only a few times. The chain joins TRBV10-3 to TRBJ2-3; no reliable D call. The CDR3 extends over 15 amino acids. CDR1 is ENHRY, CDR2 SYGVKD, per germline. V was shortened by 7 bases and J by 0 bases, with 14 bases between the two germline ends. The CDR3 is CAITPTAISTDTQYF. The CDR3 region has the DNA TGTGCCATCACCCCAACTGCTATTAGCACAGATACGCAGTATTTT.

The chain recombines TRBV7-2 with TRBJ2-7; tentative D call: TRBD2 (6 bases). Between the trimmed V and J ends, which lost 1 base and 0 bases, there was a span of 10 bases. CDR1 and CDR2 (germline): SGHTA, FQGNSA. CDR3 size: 15 residues. CDR3 loop: CASSLGVGSSYEQYV. The CDR3 coding sequence is TGTGCCAGCAGCTTAGGGGTCGGGAGCTCCTACGAGCAGTACGTC.